This TCR beta chain was found in a study of blood T cell repertoires in COVID-19. Across the study: Researchers got acute and convalescent COVID-19 samples from the United States, Italy and Spain. PBMCs, B-cell-depleted T cells, or T cells were the source of the cDNA or gDNA that made up the material.

This CDR3 spans 15 amino acids. The germline V gene has CDR1 SEHNR and CDR2 FQNEAQ (reference sequence). V was clipped by 5 bases and J by 3 bases; unmatched bases: 6. Authors' processing steps: Amplification of reference gene primers was used by the study to estimate nucleated cell counts. Some clones are missing from TCRdb's copy, which holds only in-frame ones; the method was immunoSEQ multiplex PCR. The DNA was the basis for D and trimming; V, J and clone size are from that table. The sample comprises approximately 170,000 clones, just under 90% of which are singletons, and roughly 3.7% rests with the top ten.

The sequence derives from a young man with active or convalescent COVID-19. The chain combines TRBV7-9 with TRBJ2-2; the match to TRBD1 covers 7 bases. The sequencing input was peripheral blood. In DNA form, the CDR3 reads TGTGCCAGCAGCCGCCGGACAGGATACACCGGGGAGCTGTTTTTT. Translating it yields CASSRRTGYTGELFF.